This TCR beta chain is from a study of early T cells in non-severe SARS-CoV-2 infection. On the study more broadly: The study sequenced bulk RNA from unsorted whole blood, with chains unpaired. Study-level findings and limits: VDJdb-based matching was biased toward anti-spike CD8 responses and missed private and CD4 specificities.

This clonotype showed up many times. Its antigen is as yet unknown. Individual cDNA molecules received unique molecular identifiers during library preparation. TCRdb independently ran MiXCR on the 5' RACE reads; one entry per CDR3 protein. This sample has 83,000 or so distinct CDR3 sequences, with 10% found just once. The ends were cut back, 7 bases at V and 2 bases at J, with 20 bases in the middle. Germline assignment: CDR1 MGHRA and CDR2 YSYEKL. The CDR3 totals 16 residues. The chain combines TRBV4-1 with TRBJ1-1, with D possibly TRBD1 on 5 matching bases. This material consisted of whole blood, taken at baseline. This TCR was sampled from an adult who was a healthcare worker with PCR-confirmed SARS-CoV-2 infection or an uninfected control (not recorded which). The CDR3 reads CASTHRAQGPNTEAFF. The CDR3 nucleotides read TGCGCCAGCACCCACAGAGCGCAGGGACCAAACACTGAAGCTTTCTTT.